Described below is a single TCR beta chain sequence and its context. No cognate antigen has been identified for it. No base qualities exist here, and no much larger clone lies one base off it. This specimen belongs to a study of blood T cell repertoires in COVID-19 (dated by TCRdb to 2018 to 2021). General notes on the study: Samples covering the acute and convalescent phases of COVID-19 were provided by collaborators in the United States, Italy and Spain. The prospective study material was composed of cDNA or gDNA derived from T cells, B-cell-depleted T cells, or PBMCs. The dataset comprised deeply sampled blood TCRbeta repertoires from subjects exposed to, actively infected with, or recovered from COVID-19. The repertoires were released in a freely available public database intended as a resource for research on the immune response to SARS-CoV-2. Samples were obtained from the ongoing ImmuneRACE study (first 160 participants) and from about 1,300 subjects provided by 6 global collaborators. Nearly every sample came with metadata listing a de-identified subject ID, COVID-19 status, age in years and sex. Where available, HLA class I and class II types were obtained from metadata supplied by the sample provider rather than from assay-based typing. The research as a whole found: Clinical and demographic metadata were provided uncurated, with the amount varying by source and participant.

Each collaborating institution followed its own protocols to collect whole blood in K2EDTA tubes. For TCRbeta analysis, collaborator samples were shipped as frozen whole blood, as isolated PBMCs, or as DNA extracted from either sample type. From a lookup of the germline V gene, CDR1 and CDR2 are SGHDT and YYEEEE. At the junction V is shortened by 4 bases and J by 9 bases, with 17 bases in between. Taken from cysteine to phenylalanine, the CDR3 has 14 residues. Only the CDR3 portion is preserved as DNA: 42 bases, with reading frame beginning at the first base. The immunoSEQ Assay, a bias-controlled multiplex PCR, was used to amplify TCRbeta CDR3 regions from genomic DNA. Per the authors' processing: The number of nucleated cells in each sample was estimated by amplification of reference gene primers within the assay. To quantify the absolute abundance of each unique TCRbeta CDR3 rearrangement, sequence reads were collapsed and filtered. Productive Simpson clonality was computed per sample as the square root of Simpson's diversity index over productive rearrangements. Here the immuneACCESS table is served through TCRdb, limited to in-frame sequences with V and J called. Missing clones are a known gap in these copies; in checked studies unresolved V genes cover under half, and the rest lacks a known reason. D and trimming were read from the DNA, whereas the V and J calls and clone size are those reported in that table. This sample gives 25,000 or so clones in total; 94% of them show up just once. The ten biggest clones cover more than 4% of the sample.

The receptor's source is a woman aged 45-60 years with active COVID-19. Input material: peripheral blood. The V and J segments used are TRBV5-6 and TRBJ2-1, and TRBD2 may be the D gene, going by 6 matching bases. The sequenced DNA is TGTGCCAGCAGCCCGGGACTGTACCCGCGTGAGCAGTTCTTC. It is translated as CASSPGLYPREQFF.